This TCR beta chain was captured by sequencing in a study of T cells after yellow fever vaccination. On this clonotype itself: The antigen remains undetermined.

TCRdb called the 5' RACE reads again in MiXCR, with one record for every CDR3 protein. The sample holds some 390,000 distinct CDR3 sequences; around 19% are singletons and the top ten take around 17%. Findings of the study overall: Contaminating bulk clonotypes could be abundant in FACS-sorted repertoires.

The CDR3 has 13 amino acids. V shed 8 bases and J shed 4 bases, with 11 bases lying between them. Germline V gene sequence: CDR1 KGHDR, CDR2 SFDVKD. Material: PBMCs, obtained before the yellow fever booster vaccination. This receptor was taken from a man between 18 and 29 years old who received the YFV17D yellow fever vaccine. This chain joins TRBV24-1 and TRBJ2-1; D is possibly TRBD1 (5 bases). The CDR3 is CATIARQYNEQFF. The CDR3 DNA sequence: TGTGCCACCATAGCTAGACAGTACAATGAGCAGTTCTTC.